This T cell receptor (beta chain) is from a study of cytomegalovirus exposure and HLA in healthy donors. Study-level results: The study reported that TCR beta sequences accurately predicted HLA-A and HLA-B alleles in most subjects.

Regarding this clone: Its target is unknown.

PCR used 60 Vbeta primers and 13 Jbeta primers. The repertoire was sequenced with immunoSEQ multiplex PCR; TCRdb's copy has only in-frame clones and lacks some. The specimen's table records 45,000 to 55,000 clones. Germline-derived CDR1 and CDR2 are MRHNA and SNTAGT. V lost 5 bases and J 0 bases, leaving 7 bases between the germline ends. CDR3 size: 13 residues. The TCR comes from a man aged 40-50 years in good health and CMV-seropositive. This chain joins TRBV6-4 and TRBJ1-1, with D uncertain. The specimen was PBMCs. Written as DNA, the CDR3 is TGTGCCAGCAGTAGGACTTTGAACACTGAAGCTTTCTTT. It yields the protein CASSRTLNTEAFF.